A selection of T cell receptor beta chains follows, all from one sample in a study of breast tumors, draining lymph nodes, adjacent tissues. Using its own MiXCR run on the multiplex PCR reads, TCRdb lists one record per CDR3 protein. The table has 150,000 to 200,000 distinct CDR3 sequences, 30% to 35% seen once. The source material was axillary lymph node tissue. All receptors derive from a female donor with breast cancer. Some clones in this sample may be carry-over from other donors' samples. The CDR3 runs from the conserved cysteine through the conserved F or W. D genes are given only for firm matches. The size entry is marked missing in some rows and otherwise reads once, few, many or a size class.

clone_size: few; v_call: TRBV3-1; d_call: NA; j_call: TRBJ1-2; cdr3_nt: TGTGCCAGCAGCCACGACATAACTAACTATGGCTACACCTTC; cdr3_aa: CASSHDITNYGYTF
clone_size: many; v_call: TRBV5-1; d_call: NA; j_call: TRBJ2-1; cdr3_nt: TGCGCCAGCAGCTTGGAGGCAGGGAGCTCCTACAATGAGCAGTTCTTC; cdr3_aa: CASSLEAGSSYNEQFF
clone_size: NA; v_call: TRBV29-1; d_call: TRBD2; j_call: TRBJ2-1; cdr3_nt: TGCAGCGTTGAAGTAGCGGGAGCCCCCCTCTACAATGAGCAGTTCTTC; cdr3_aa: CSVEVAGAPLYNEQFF
clone_size: NA; v_call: TRBV7-6; d_call: TRBD1; j_call: TRBJ1-2; cdr3_nt: TGTGCTAGGGCAGGGGGCATCGGCTATGGCTACACCTTC; cdr3_aa: CARAGGIGYGYTF
clone_size: NA; v_call: TRBV11-2; d_call: NA; j_call: TRBJ1-4; cdr3_nt: TGTGCCAGCAGCCACCAGGGATCGCATGAAAAACTGTTTTTT; cdr3_aa: CASSHQGSHEKLFF
clone_size: few; v_call: TRBV27; d_call: NA; j_call: TRBJ2-7; cdr3_nt: TGTGCCAGCAGTGCTCAGTCCCGGGTATGGGACGAGCAGTACTTC; cdr3_aa: CASSAQSRVWDEQYF
clone_size: NA; v_call: TRBV10-2; d_call: NA; j_call: TRBJ1-2; cdr3_nt: TGTGCCAGCAGCTTACCTTTGGGGGGCCCTAACTATGGCTACACCTTC; cdr3_aa: CASSLPLGGPNYGYTF
clone_size: many; v_call: TRBV7-9; d_call: NA; j_call: TRBJ2-3; cdr3_nt: TGTGCCAGCTGGACCCGGACGGGCACAGATACGCAGTATTTT; cdr3_aa: CASWTRTGTDTQYF
clone_size: many; v_call: TRBV29-1; d_call: NA; j_call: TRBJ1-5; cdr3_nt: TGCAGCGTTGGGGGTGGCGGGCAGCCCCAGCATTTT; cdr3_aa: CSVGGGGQPQHF
clone_size: NA; v_call: TRBV6-5; d_call: TRBD1; j_call: TRBJ1-2; cdr3_nt: TGTGCCAGCAGGCAAACAGGGGATCCTGGGTATGGCTACACCTTC; cdr3_aa: CASRQTGDPGYGYTF
clone_size: many; v_call: TRBV7-7; d_call: NA; j_call: TRBJ2-5; cdr3_nt: TGTGCTAGCAGCTTAGCGTACCAAGAGACCCAGTACTTC; cdr3_aa: CASSLAYQETQYF
clone_size: many; v_call: TRBV2; d_call: TRBD1; j_call: TRBJ1-6; cdr3_nt: TGTGCCAGCAGGACAGGGATCCAGAATTCACCCCTCCACTTT; cdr3_aa: CASRTGIQNSPLHF
clone_size: NA; v_call: TRBV11-3; d_call: TRBD1; j_call: TRBJ1-4; cdr3_nt: TGTGCCAGCAGCATAAACAGGGGGCGTGAAAAACTGTTTTTT; cdr3_aa: CASSINRGREKLFF
clone_size: NA; v_call: TRBV7-3; d_call: TRBD2; j_call: TRBJ2-3; cdr3_nt: TGTGCCCCCGCCAACCTAGCGGGAAACACAGATACGCAGTATTTT; cdr3_aa: CAPANLAGNTDTQYF
clone_size: many; v_call: TRBV13; d_call: NA; j_call: TRBJ2-1; cdr3_nt: TGTGCCAGCAGCTTTGTGGGCGGCTCCTACAATGAGCAGTTCTTC; cdr3_aa: CASSFVGGSYNEQFF
clone_size: NA; v_call: TRBV6-2/TRBV6-3; d_call: TRBD1; j_call: TRBJ1-5; cdr3_nt: TGTGCCAGCAGTTTCGGGACAGGGCGACCCAATCAGCCCCAGCATTTT; cdr3_aa: CASSFGTGRPNQPQHF
clone_size: medium-sized; v_call: TRBV7-9; d_call: TRBD1; j_call: TRBJ1-6; cdr3_nt: TGTGCCAGCAGCTTCACCGGGACAGGGGTCTCACCCCTCCACTTT; cdr3_aa: CASSFTGTGVSPLHF
clone_size: few; v_call: TRBV3-1; d_call: NA; j_call: TRBJ2-2; cdr3_nt: TGTGCCAGCCAGCTCGATCCCGGGGAGCTGTTTTTT; cdr3_aa: CASQLDPGELFF
clone_size: many; v_call: TRBV2; d_call: TRBD2; j_call: TRBJ2-2; cdr3_nt: TGTGCCAGCAGTGAAGCGAGGGCGGGAGGGAACACCGGGGAGCTGTTTTTT; cdr3_aa: CASSEARAGGNTGELFF
clone_size: NA; v_call: TRBV27; d_call: NA; j_call: TRBJ2-1; cdr3_nt: TGTGCCAGCAGTTTAACCCCTCTCAGTCCGTACTCCTACAATGAGCAGTTCTTC; cdr3_aa: CASSLTPLSPYSYNEQFF
clone_size: NA; v_call: TRBV2; d_call: NA; j_call: TRBJ1-4; cdr3_nt: NA; cdr3_aa: CASDRQGEQYFEKLFF
clone_size: NA; v_call: TRBV6-4; d_call: NA; j_call: TRBJ1-4; cdr3_nt: TGTGCCAGCAGTGACTTTGAGGCGGCAAATAATGAAAAACTGTTTTTT; cdr3_aa: CASSDFEAANNEKLFF
clone_size: many; v_call: TRBV7-2; d_call: NA; j_call: TRBJ2-1; cdr3_nt: TGTGCCAGCAGCTTAGGCCGGGCTAACAATGAGCAGTTCTTC; cdr3_aa: CASSLGRANNEQFF
clone_size: many; v_call: TRBV3-1; d_call: TRBD1; j_call: TRBJ2-6; cdr3_nt: TGTGCCAGCAGCCGGGCAGGGGGAGGGGCCAACGTCCTGACTTTC; cdr3_aa: CASSRAGGGANVLTF
clone_size: many; v_call: TRBV14; d_call: TRBD1; j_call: TRBJ2-3; cdr3_nt: TGTGCCAGCAGCCAAGCACAGGGGGCCTGGGGCACAGATACGCAGTATTTT; cdr3_aa: CASSQAQGAWGTDTQYF
clone_size: many; v_call: TRBV5-4; d_call: NA; j_call: TRBJ2-1; cdr3_nt: TGCGCCAGCAGCTTGTTAGGGGGCTCCTACAATGAGCAGTTCTTC; cdr3_aa: CASSLLGGSYNEQFF
clone_size: many; v_call: TRBV27; d_call: NA; j_call: TRBJ1-6; cdr3_nt: TGTGCCAGCAGTTTATCGGCAGATGGGAATTCACCCCTCCACTTT; cdr3_aa: CASSLSADGNSPLHF
clone_size: many; v_call: TRBV4-1; d_call: NA; j_call: TRBJ2-2; cdr3_nt: TGCGCCAGCAGCCAAGAGTGGGCGGGACCGGCCGACTCCGGGGAGCTGTTTTTT; cdr3_aa: CASSQEWAGPADSGELFF
clone_size: NA; v_call: TRBV16; d_call: TRBD1; j_call: TRBJ2-2; cdr3_nt: TGTGCCAGCAGCCAATGGAGGACAGGATCAACCGGGAAGCTGTTTTTT; cdr3_aa: CASSQWRTGSTGKLFF
clone_size: few; v_call: TRBV20-1; d_call: NA; j_call: TRBJ1-1; cdr3_nt: TGCAGTGCTGCTGTTGGGGCCGTGAACACTGGAGCTTTCTTT; cdr3_aa: CSAAVGAVNTGAFF
clone_size: many; v_call: TRBV7-2; d_call: NA; j_call: TRBJ2-1; cdr3_nt: TGTGCCAGCAGCCCCTCGGGGGCCAGGACCAATGAGCAGTTCTTC; cdr3_aa: CASSPSGARTNEQFF
clone_size: few; v_call: TRBV6-6; d_call: TRBD2; j_call: TRBJ2-7; cdr3_nt: TGTGCCAGCAGTTTAGCGGGAGACGGGTACGAGCAGTACTTC; cdr3_aa: CASSLAGDGYEQYF
clone_size: once; v_call: TRBV7-2; d_call: NA; j_call: TRBJ2-3; cdr3_nt: TGTGCCAGCAGCTTAGCGGGAATTGTCACAGATACGCAGTATTTT; cdr3_aa: CASSLAGIVTDTQYF
clone_size: NA; v_call: TRBV7-9; d_call: NA; j_call: TRBJ1-5; cdr3_nt: TGTGCCAGCAGCTGGGAGGGAGAAGAGACCCAGCATTTT; cdr3_aa: CASSWEGEETQHF
clone_size: NA; v_call: TRBV13; d_call: TRBD2; j_call: TRBJ2-1; cdr3_nt: TGTGCCAGCAGGAAGAGTTCTAGGGGGATGGGACTAGGATACAATGAGCAGTTCTTC; cdr3_aa: CASRKSSRGMGLGYNEQFF
clone_size: NA; v_call: TRBV7-6; d_call: NA; j_call: TRBJ2-3; cdr3_nt: TGTGCCAGCAGCTTAGGCTCTAGCGCCCACAATGAGCAGTATTTT; cdr3_aa: CASSLGSSAHNEQYF
clone_size: many; v_call: TRBV5-6; d_call: TRBD1; j_call: TRBJ1-5; cdr3_nt: TGTGCCAGCAGCTTGGCGACAGGGGGCAATCAGCCCCAGCATTTT; cdr3_aa: CASSLATGGNQPQHF
clone_size: few; v_call: TRBV5-4; d_call: NA; j_call: TRBJ2-2; cdr3_nt: TGTGCCAGCAGCTTGGGACGAAGGTTGAACACCGGGGAGCTGTTTTTT; cdr3_aa: CASSLGRRLNTGELFF
clone_size: once; v_call: TRBV7-8; d_call: NA; j_call: TRBJ2-7; cdr3_nt: TGTGCCGGCAGACCATTCGGGGGTCCTTCCTATGAGCAGTACTTC; cdr3_aa: CAGRPFGGPSYEQYF
clone_size: many; v_call: TRBV7-6; d_call: TRBD1; j_call: TRBJ2-7; cdr3_nt: TGTGCCAGCAGCTTACGGACAGGGGCCAACGAGCAGTACTTC; cdr3_aa: CASSLRTGANEQYF
clone_size: many; v_call: TRBV7-2; d_call: TRBD1; j_call: TRBJ1-2; cdr3_nt: TGTGCCAGCAGCCCCGGACAGGGGCCGTTGTATGGCTACACCTTC; cdr3_aa: CASSPGQGPLYGYTF
clone_size: many; v_call: TRBV6-1; d_call: TRBD1; j_call: TRBJ2-7; cdr3_nt: TGTGCCAGCAGTGAAGGGACAGGGGGCGCCGAGCAGTACTTC; cdr3_aa: CASSEGTGGAEQYF
clone_size: NA; v_call: TRBV6-1; d_call: NA; j_call: TRBJ2-3; cdr3_nt: TGTGCCAGCAGTGAAGCTCTATCGGCGCAGTATTTT; cdr3_aa: CASSEALSAQYF
clone_size: NA; v_call: TRBV6-6; d_call: TRBD1; j_call: TRBJ2-1; cdr3_nt: TGTGCCAGCAGTCAGGGACAGGGGATCTCCTACAATGAGCAGTTCTTC; cdr3_aa: CASSQGQGISYNEQFF
clone_size: medium-sized; v_call: TRBV2; d_call: NA; j_call: TRBJ2-3; cdr3_nt: TGTGCCAGCAGTGTCGAAGATCTGGGCACAGATACGCAGTATTTT; cdr3_aa: CASSVEDLGTDTQYF
clone_size: NA; v_call: TRBV9; d_call: NA; j_call: TRBJ1-1; cdr3_nt: TGTGCCAGCAGCGGGGGATTTGTTCGGTCGAACACTGAAGCTTTCTTT; cdr3_aa: CASSGGFVRSNTEAFF
clone_size: many; v_call: TRBV7-2; d_call: NA; j_call: TRBJ2-7; cdr3_nt: TGTGCCAGCAGCCCAGTAGACTACGAGCAGTACTTC; cdr3_aa: CASSPVDYEQYF
clone_size: few; v_call: TRBV19; d_call: NA; j_call: TRBJ2-3; cdr3_nt: TGTGCCAGTAGTATTTCGGGACTTAGCACAGATACGCAGTATTTT; cdr3_aa: CASSISGLSTDTQYF
clone_size: many; v_call: TRBV20-1; d_call: NA; j_call: TRBJ1-5; cdr3_nt: TGCAGTGCTAGAGACAGGGAACAAGGAAAAAGCAATCAGCCCCAGCATTTT; cdr3_aa: CSARDREQGKSNQPQHF
clone_size: many; v_call: TRBV7-2; d_call: TRBD2; j_call: TRBJ2-1; cdr3_nt: TGTGCCAGCAGCTTAGCCCAATCGGGACTAACCAATGAGCAGTTCTTC; cdr3_aa: CASSLAQSGLTNEQFF
clone_size: many; v_call: TRBV7-7; d_call: TRBD2; j_call: TRBJ2-1; cdr3_nt: TGTGCTAGCAGCCCGGGACTAGCGGACTACAATGAGCAGTTCTTC; cdr3_aa: CASSPGLADYNEQFF
clone_size: many; v_call: TRBV7-2; d_call: TRBD1; j_call: TRBJ1-2; cdr3_nt: TGTGCCAGCAGCTCCCGGGACAGGGTTTATCGTGGCTACACCTTC; cdr3_aa: CASSSRDRVYRGYTF
clone_size: many; v_call: TRBV2; d_call: TRBD2; j_call: TRBJ2-1; cdr3_nt: TGTGCCAGCTCCGGAGGGGCGGGAGCGGGTTACAATGAGCAGTTCTTC; cdr3_aa: CASSGGAGAGYNEQFF
clone_size: many; v_call: TRBV6-5; d_call: NA; j_call: TRBJ2-7; cdr3_nt: TGTGCCAGCAGTCCCGGGAGCACCCTCTACGAGCAGTACTTC; cdr3_aa: CASSPGSTLYEQYF